This entry concerns a single T cell receptor beta chain. Antigen specificity is unknown. As for time point: late sampling 161 to 241 days after vaccination in three convalescent patients. Treatment of the sample: approximately nine-day PBMC culture with coronavirus spike peptide pools or control peptides (ViraFEST assay). This CDR3 has 14 residues. V was clipped by 0 bases and J by 6 bases; unmatched bases: 4. Germline assignment: CDR1 SGHTS and CDR2 YDEGEE. The Oncomine TCR Beta short-read assay generated sequence data from the DNA of cultured CD4+ T cells. TCRdb re-called the PCR reads with MiXCR, one entry per CDR3 protein. The sample holds fewer than 25,000 distinct CDR3 sequences; approximately 38% are singletons and the top ten take approximately 30%. This sample stems from a study of vaccination and CD4 T cells after COVID-19.

This specimen was CD4+ T cells from blood, cultured in vitro, taken about 7 months after SARS-CoV-2 vaccination. The chain employs TRBV5-8 and TRBJ1-2; 8 bases are a match to TRBD1. This receptor was obtained from a human donor who had recovered from COVID-19. CDR3 sequence: CASSLAGQGHGYTF. The DNA of the CDR3 is TGTGCCAGCAGCTTGGCTGGACAGGGCCATGGCTACACCTTC.